These T cell receptor beta chains were read from a single sample in a study of T cell responses to AZD1222 COVID-19 vaccine. The data were produced by immunoSEQ multiplex PCR, yet TCRdb's version contains in-frame clones alone and is incomplete. The sample shows 130,000 to 150,000 clones, about nine tenths of them seen only once. The specimen comprised peripheral blood, sampled on day 0 of AZD1222 vaccination. These receptors were collected from an adult in good health. The CDR3 runs from the conserved cysteine through the conserved F or W. A D gene is named only where the DNA matches it firmly. Clone sizes are given selectively: once, few, many, or a class where the clone is expanded.

TRBJ2-7,-,-,TRBV21-1,TGTGCCAGCAGCAAAAAAGGACAGTCCTACGAGCAGTACTTC,CASSKKGQSYEQYF
TRBJ1-1,once,-,TRBV7-3,TGTGCCAGCAGCTCCAGGGGTGGCACTGAAGCTTTCTTT,CASSSRGGTEAFF
TRBJ2-2,-,TRBD2,TRBV5-6,TGTGCCAGCAGCGCGGGACTAGCGGGAGATAAGAACACCGGGGAGCTGTTTTTT,CASSAGLAGDKNTGELFF
TRBJ2-1,-,-,TRBV1,TGCACCAGCAGCCAATCGTCCGGGAGGGCCACTGAGCAGTTCTTC,CTSSQSSGRATEQFF
TRBJ1-4,-,-,TRBV20-1,TGCAGTGCTAGTGTATCAGCTAGTGCTAATGAAAAACTGTTTTTT,CSASVSASANEKLFF
TRBJ2-2,-,TRBD1,TRBV3-1/TRBV3-2,TGTGCCAGCAGCACCGGGACAGGGGCCGGCGGGGAGCTGTTTTTT,CASSTGTGAGGELFF
TRBJ2-3,-,-,TRBV11-1,TGTGCCAGCAGCTATGGGGGCCTAAGCACAGATACGCAGTATTTT,CASSYGGLSTDTQYF
TRBJ1-2,-,-,TRBV30,TGTGCCTGGACCACCAGGCTGATGGCTAACTATGGCTACACCTTC,CAWTTRLMANYGYTF
TRBJ1-5,-,-,TRBV6-5,TGTGCCAGCAGACGTCTCGATCGAAATCAGCCCCAGCATTTT,CASRRLDRNQPQHF
TRBJ1-2,-,TRBD1,TRBV13,TGTGCCAGCAGCCCTAGAATGGACAGGGCTGTTTATGGCTACACCTTC,CASSPRMDRAVYGYTF
TRBJ1-4,-,TRBD1,TRBV7-9,TGTGCCAGCAGCTTATGGCAGGGGGCCTCTAATGAAAAACTGTTTTTT,CASSLWQGASNEKLFF
TRBJ1-5,-,-,TRBV2,TGTGCCAGTGAAGGGGGATTCCGTGAGCCCCAGCATTTT,CASEGGFREPQHF
TRBJ2-7,-,TRBD2,TRBV4-2,TGTGCCAGCAGCCAAGATCTGGGACTAGCGGGAGGAATGTACGAGCAGTACTTC,CASSQDLGLAGGMYEQYF
TRBJ2-7,-,TRBD2,TRBV7-2,TGTGCCAGCAGCGCGCCGACTAGCGGGATCTACGAGCAGTACTTC,CASSAPTSGIYEQYF
TRBJ2-6,-,TRBD2,TRBV15,TGTGCCACCCGAGAGGGACTAGCGGGAGCTGGGGCCAACGTCCTGACTTTC,CATREGLAGAGANVLTF
TRBJ1-1,-,TRBD1,TRBV7-9,TGTGCCAGCAGTTTAGGACAGGTGACTGAAGCTTTCTTT,CASSLGQVTEAFF
TRBJ2-3,-,TRBD1,TRBV5-1,TGCGCCAGCAGACCACAGGGGCGCACAGATACGCAGTATTTT,CASRPQGRTDTQYF
TRBJ2-3,few,-,TRBV9,TGTGCCAGCAGCGTAGCTGGAGCTGGGGGAGATACGCAGTATTTT,CASSVAGAGGDTQYF
TRBJ1-1,-,-,TRBV5-6,TGTGCCAGCAGCCGGGATGGGGGGCGCGGGGTCACTGAAGCTTTCTTT,CASSRDGGRGVTEAFF
TRBJ2-1,-,TRBD2,TRBV28,TGTGCCAGCTCGAACATGGGGTCTAGCGGGCACAATGAGCAGTTCTTC,CASSNMGSSGHNEQFF
TRBJ2-1,-,-,TRBV3-1/TRBV3-2,TGTGCCAGCAGCCGATGGAGGTTCCCCTCATTTAATGAGCAGTTCTTC,CASSRWRFPSFNEQFF
TRBJ2-6,-,-,TRBV7-2,TGTGCCAGCAGTCAACGCAGGGGACATGTAACCTCTGGGGCCAACGTCCTGACTTTC,CASSQRRGHVTSGANVLTF
TRBJ2-1,-,TRBD2,TRBV13,TGTGCCAGCAGCTTATGGGCGGGGGGTGTGAATGAGCAGTTCTTC,CASSLWAGGVNEQFF
TRBJ1-5,-,-,TRBV12-3/TRBV12-4,TGTGCCAGCAGTTTTGATCAGCCCCAGCATTTT,CASSFDQPQHF
TRBJ1-4,-,-,TRBV6-5,TGTGCCAGCAGCACCGAGGGGGTTGATAATGAAAAACTGTTTTTT,CASSTEGVDNEKLFF
TRBJ2-1,few,-,TRBV4-3,TGCGCCAGCAGCCAAGATCGCCCCCGCGGGAACAATGAGCAGTTCTTC,CASSQDRPRGNNEQFF
TRBJ2-7,-,TRBD1,TRBV11-3,TGTGCCACACAGACAGGGGATGACTACGAGCAGTACTTC,CATQTGDDYEQYF
TRBJ2-1,-,-,TRBV11-2,TGTGCCAGCAGCCGCGTCGATTTAGCGGAGAAGAGGGGCGCTGAGCAGTTCTTC,CASSRVDLAEKRGAEQFF
TRBJ1-6,-,-,TRBV15,TGTGCCACCAGTCCAGAAGCTATAAATTCACCCCTCCACTTT,CATSPEAINSPLHF
TRBJ2-1,-,-,TRBV2,TGTGCCAGCAGTGCAGCCCCGGGACGGTTCTCCAATGAGCAGTTCTTC,CASSAAPGRFSNEQFF
TRBJ2-5,-,-,TRBV7-6,TGTGCCAGCAGCTTAGAATGGTCAGGGTTTAGCAAAGAGACCCAGTACTTC,CASSLEWSGFSKETQYF
TRBJ1-6,-,TRBD1,TRBV7-2,TGTGCCAGCAGCTTAGCTGGCCTAGGACAGGGGTACTTCTTT,CASSLAGLGQGYFF
TRBJ2-2,-,TRBD2,TRBV3-1/TRBV3-2,TGTGCCAGCAGCCGATTTAGCGGGGTGAACACCGGGGAGCTGTTTTTT,CASSRFSGVNTGELFF
TRBJ1-4,-,-,TRBV15,TGTGCCACCAGGCCCGGGGAGACAGATAATGAAAAACTGTTTTTT,CATRPGETDNEKLFF
TRBJ1-1,few,-,TRBV7-9,TGTGCCAGCAGCTTACAGGGGAGAGACACTGAAGCTTTCTTT,CASSLQGRDTEAFF
TRBJ1-5,-,-,TRBV9,TGTGCCAGCAGCGTAGTTTCAGGAAAGTCGCATTTT,CASSVVSGKSHF
TRBJ2-3,-,-,TRBV5-1,TGCGCCAGCAGCTTCCTTTCTTTCACAGATACGCAGTATTTT,CASSFLSFTDTQYF
TRBJ1-2,few,-,TRBV14,TGTGCCAGCAGCCAAGGAACGAGGGGCGCTGAAGGCTACACCTTC,CASSQGTRGAEGYTF
TRBJ2-7,-,-,TRBV10-3,TGTGCCATCAAGGACTGGTCCTACGAGCAGTACTTC,CAIKDWSYEQYF
TRBJ1-5,-,-,TRBV30,TGTGCCTGGAGTCTAGATAGCAATCAGCCCCAGCATTTT,CAWSLDSNQPQHF
TRBJ2-5,-,TRBD2,TRBV7-2,TGTGCCAGCAGCTCTAGCGGGAGGCCCTCCGAAGGCCAGTACTTC,CASSSSGRPSEGQYF
TRBJ1-2,-,-,TRBV18,TGTGCCAGCTCACCACTCCCCCAACTAGGGGTAGCCAACTATGGCTACACCTTC,CASSPLPQLGVANYGYTF
TRBJ2-7,-,-,TRBV5-1,TGCGCCAGCAGCTTGGTAGCGGCCTCCTACGAGCAGTACTTC,CASSLVAASYEQYF
TRBJ2-3,once,TRBD1,TRBV6-2/TRBV6-3,TGTGCCAGCAGTTACCCAACAGGGGGCCTCACAGATACGCAGTATTTT,CASSYPTGGLTDTQYF
TRBJ2-7,-,-,TRBV6-2/TRBV6-3,TGTGCCAGCAGTATTAGCTCCTACGAGCAGTACTTC,CASSISSYEQYF
TRBJ2-7,-,-,TRBV4-2,TGTGCCAGCAGCCAAGTCTCAGGAGAGGACGAGCAGTACTTC,CASSQVSGEDEQYF
TRBJ2-1,-,TRBD2,TRBV2,TGTGCCAGCAAGGAAATAGCGGGGGGTCTATACAATGAGCAGTTCTTC,CASKEIAGGLYNEQFF
TRBJ1-2,-,-,TRBV20-1,TGCAGTGCTAGTCAGACAGTGGGGGGAGCGTATGGCTACACCTTC,CSASQTVGGAYGYTF
TRBJ2-1,-,-,TRBV6-5,TGTGCCAGCAGTTATGGAAAAGGATGGGACAATGAGCAGTTCTTC,CASSYGKGWDNEQFF
TRBJ1-5,-,-,TRBV12-3/TRBV12-4,TGTGCCAGCAGTTCTCACGGCCTTCAGCCCCAGCATTTT,CASSSHGLQPQHF
TRBJ1-6,-,-,TRBV2,TGTGCCAGTGGCGGGTTTGGTAATTCACCCCTCCACTTT,CASGGFGNSPLHF
TRBJ2-1,-,-,TRBV19,TGTGCCAGTAGCTTCAGGGGCCCTATCGCTGAGCAGTTCTTC,CASSFRGPIAEQFF
TRBJ1-6,-,TRBD1,TRBV4-3,TGCGCCAGCAGCCAATCGAGACAGGGATCGGTAAATTCACCCCTCCACTTT,CASSQSRQGSVNSPLHF
TRBJ1-3,few,-,TRBV30,TGTGCTTTCGGGCTCTCTGGAAACACCATATATTTT,CAFGLSGNTIYF
TRBJ1-3,few,-,TRBV10-3,TGTGCCATCAGGCTCCCAGGAGGCTCTGGAAACACCATATATTTT,CAIRLPGGSGNTIYF
TRBJ1-2,-,-,TRBV10-3,TGTGCCATCAGTGAGTCGGTGAGGGGATCTGGCTACACCTTC,CAISESVRGSGYTF
TRBJ2-5,-,-,TRBV6-5,TGTGCCAGCTTCCAGGGGGGAGGTAGGACCCAGTACTTC,CASFQGGGRTQYF